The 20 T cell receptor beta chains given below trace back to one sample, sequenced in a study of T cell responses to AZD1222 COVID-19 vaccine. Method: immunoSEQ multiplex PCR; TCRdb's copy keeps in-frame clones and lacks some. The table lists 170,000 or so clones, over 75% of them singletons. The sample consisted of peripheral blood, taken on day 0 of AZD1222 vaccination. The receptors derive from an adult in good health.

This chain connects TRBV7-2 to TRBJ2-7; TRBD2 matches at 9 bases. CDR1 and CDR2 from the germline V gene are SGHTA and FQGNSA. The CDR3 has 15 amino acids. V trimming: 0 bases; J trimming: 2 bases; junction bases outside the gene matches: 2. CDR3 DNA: TGTGCCAGCAGCTTAGCGGGCGGGGGGGCCTACGAGCAGTACTTC. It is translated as CASSLAGGGAYEQYF.

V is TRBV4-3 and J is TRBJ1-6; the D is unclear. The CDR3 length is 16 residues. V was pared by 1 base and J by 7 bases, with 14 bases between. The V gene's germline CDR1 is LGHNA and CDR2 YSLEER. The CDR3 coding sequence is TGCGCCAGCAGCCAAGGGATACCCATTCGGAATTCACCCCTCCACTTT. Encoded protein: CASSQGIPIRNSPLHF.

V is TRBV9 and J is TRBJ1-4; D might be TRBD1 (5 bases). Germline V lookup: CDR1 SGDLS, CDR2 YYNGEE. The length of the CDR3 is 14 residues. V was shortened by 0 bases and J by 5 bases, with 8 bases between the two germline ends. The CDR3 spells CASSVEAGNEKLFF. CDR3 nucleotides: TGTGCCAGCAGCGTAGAGGCAGGGAATGAAAAACTGTTTTTT.

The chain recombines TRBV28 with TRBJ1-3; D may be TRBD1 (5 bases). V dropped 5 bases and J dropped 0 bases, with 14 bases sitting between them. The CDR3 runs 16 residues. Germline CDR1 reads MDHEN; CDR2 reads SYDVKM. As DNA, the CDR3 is TGTGCCAGCAGTCCCCCTATCGGGGGCTCTGGAAACACCATATATTTT. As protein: CASSPPIGGSGNTIYF.

CDR3: CASSLSGDQPQHF. The DNA for the CDR3 is TGCGCCAGCAGCTTGTCGGGGGATCAGCCCCAGCATTTT. This chain connects TRBV5-1 to TRBJ1-5; the D gene is possibly TRBD1 (5 bases). CDR3 length: 13 amino acids. The germline V gene encodes CDR1 SGHRS and CDR2 YFSETQ. Trimming left V 1 base short and J 5 bases short, with 7 bases between.

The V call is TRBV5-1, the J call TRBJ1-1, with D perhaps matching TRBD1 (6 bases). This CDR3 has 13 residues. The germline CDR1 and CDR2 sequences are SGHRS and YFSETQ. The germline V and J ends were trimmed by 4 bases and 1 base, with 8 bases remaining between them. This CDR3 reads CASSGQQNTEAFF. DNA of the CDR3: TGCGCCAGCAGCGGACAGCAGAACACTGAAGCTTTCTTT.

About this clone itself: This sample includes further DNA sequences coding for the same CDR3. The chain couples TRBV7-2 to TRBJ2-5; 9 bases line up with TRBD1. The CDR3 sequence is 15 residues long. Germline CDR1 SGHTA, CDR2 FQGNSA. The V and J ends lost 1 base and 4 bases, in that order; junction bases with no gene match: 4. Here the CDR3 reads CASSLGTGVRETQYF. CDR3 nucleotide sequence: TGTGCCAGCAGCTTAGGGACAGGGGTCAGAGAGACCCAGTACTTC.

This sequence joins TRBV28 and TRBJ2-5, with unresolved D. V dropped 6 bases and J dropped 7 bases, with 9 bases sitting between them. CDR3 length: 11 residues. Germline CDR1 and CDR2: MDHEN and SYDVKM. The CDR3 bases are TGTGCCAGCAGCCCCAGACGGACCCAGTACTTC. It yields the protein CASSPRRTQYF.

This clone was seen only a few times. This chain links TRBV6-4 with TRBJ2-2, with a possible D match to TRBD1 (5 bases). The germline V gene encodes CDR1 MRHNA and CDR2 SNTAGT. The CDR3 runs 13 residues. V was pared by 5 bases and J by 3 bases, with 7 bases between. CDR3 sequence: CASSPQDTGELFF. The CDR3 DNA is TGTGCCAGCAGTCCACAGGACACCGGGGAGCTGTTTTTT.

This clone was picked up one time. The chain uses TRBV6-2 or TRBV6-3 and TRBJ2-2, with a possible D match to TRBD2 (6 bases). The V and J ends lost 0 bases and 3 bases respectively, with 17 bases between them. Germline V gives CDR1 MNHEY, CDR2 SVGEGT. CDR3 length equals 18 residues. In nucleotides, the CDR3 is TGTGCCAGCAGTTACTCGAGTCAGGGCAGGGAGGACACCGGGGAGCTGTTTTTT. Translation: CASSYSSQGREDTGELFF.

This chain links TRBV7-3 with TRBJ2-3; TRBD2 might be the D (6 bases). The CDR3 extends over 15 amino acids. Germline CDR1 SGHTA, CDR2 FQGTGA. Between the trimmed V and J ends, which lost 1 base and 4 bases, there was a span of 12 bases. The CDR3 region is CASSLKAGSSDTQYF. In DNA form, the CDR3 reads TGTGCCAGCAGCTTAAAGGCGGGGAGTTCAGATACGCAGTATTTT.

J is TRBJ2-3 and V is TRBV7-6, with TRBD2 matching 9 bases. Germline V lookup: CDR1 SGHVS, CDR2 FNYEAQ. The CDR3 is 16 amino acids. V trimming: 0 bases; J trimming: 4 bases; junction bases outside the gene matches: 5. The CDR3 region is CASSLARAGGADTQYF. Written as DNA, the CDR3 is TGTGCCAGCAGCTTAGCGCGAGCGGGGGGTGCAGATACGCAGTATTTT.

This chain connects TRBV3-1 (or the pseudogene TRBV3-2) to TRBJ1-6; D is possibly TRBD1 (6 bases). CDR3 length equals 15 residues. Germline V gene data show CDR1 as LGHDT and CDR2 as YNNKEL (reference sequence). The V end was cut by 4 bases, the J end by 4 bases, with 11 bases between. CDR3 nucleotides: TGTGCCAGCAGCCCTGAGGGGGGATATAATTCACCCCTCCACTTT. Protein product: CASSPEGGYNSPLHF.

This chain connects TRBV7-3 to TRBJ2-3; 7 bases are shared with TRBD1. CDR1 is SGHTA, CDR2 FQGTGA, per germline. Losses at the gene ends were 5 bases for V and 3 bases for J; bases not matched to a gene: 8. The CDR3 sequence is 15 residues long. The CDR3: CASSAQGVRTDTQYF. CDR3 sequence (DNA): TGTGCCAGCAGCGCCCAGGGGGTAAGGACAGATACGCAGTATTTT. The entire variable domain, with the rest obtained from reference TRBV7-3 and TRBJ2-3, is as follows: GAGVSQTPSNKVTEKGKYVELRCDPISGHTALYWYRQSLGQGPEFLIYFQGTGAADDSGLPNDRFFAVRPEGSVSTLKIQRTERGDSAVYLCASSAQGVRTDTQYFGPGTRLTVL.

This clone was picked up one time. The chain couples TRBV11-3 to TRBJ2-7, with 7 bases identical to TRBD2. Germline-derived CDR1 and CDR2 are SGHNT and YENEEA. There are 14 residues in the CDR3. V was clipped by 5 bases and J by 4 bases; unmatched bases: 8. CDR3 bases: TGTGCCAGCAGCCGGAAGCGGGGTATTTACGAGCAGTACTTC. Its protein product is CASSRKRGIYEQYF.

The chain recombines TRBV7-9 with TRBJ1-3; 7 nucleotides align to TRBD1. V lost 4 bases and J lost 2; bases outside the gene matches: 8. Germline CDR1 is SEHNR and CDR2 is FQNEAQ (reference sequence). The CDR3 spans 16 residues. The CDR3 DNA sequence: TGTGCCAGCAGCTCACAGGGGTTAAAGGCTGGAAACACCATATATTTT. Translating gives CASSSQGLKAGNTIYF.

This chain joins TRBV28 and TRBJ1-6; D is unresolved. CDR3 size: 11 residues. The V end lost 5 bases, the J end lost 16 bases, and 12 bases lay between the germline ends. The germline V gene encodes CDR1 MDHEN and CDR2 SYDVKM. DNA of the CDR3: TGTGCCAGCAGTAAAGACGGATTACTCCACTTT. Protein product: CASSKDGLLHF. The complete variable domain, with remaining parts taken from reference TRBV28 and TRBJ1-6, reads DVKVTQSSRYLVKRTGEKVFLECVQDMDHENMFWYRQDPGLGLRLIYFSYDVKMKEKGDIPEGYSVSREKKERFSLILESASTNQTSMYLCASSKDGLLHFGNGTRLTVT.

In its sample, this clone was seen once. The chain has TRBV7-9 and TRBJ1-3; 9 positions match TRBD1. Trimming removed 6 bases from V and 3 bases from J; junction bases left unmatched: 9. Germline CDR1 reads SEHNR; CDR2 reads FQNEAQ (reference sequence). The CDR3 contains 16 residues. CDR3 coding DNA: TGTGCCAGCAGTTACGGGACAGGGTTTCTTGGAAACACCATATATTTT. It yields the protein CASSYGTGFLGNTIYF.

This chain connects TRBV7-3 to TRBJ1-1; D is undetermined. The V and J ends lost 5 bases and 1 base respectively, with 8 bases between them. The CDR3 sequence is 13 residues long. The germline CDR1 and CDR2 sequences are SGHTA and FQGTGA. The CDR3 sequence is CASSTDSNTEAFF. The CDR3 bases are TGTGCCAGCAGCACAGATTCGAACACTGAAGCTTTCTTT.

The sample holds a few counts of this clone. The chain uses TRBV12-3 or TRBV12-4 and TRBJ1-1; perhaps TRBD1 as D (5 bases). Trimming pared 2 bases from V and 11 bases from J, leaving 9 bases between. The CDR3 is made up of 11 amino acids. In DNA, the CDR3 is TGTGCCAGCAGTTTAAACGCAGGGGCTTTCTTT. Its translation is CASSLNAGAFF.